This TCR beta chain derives from a study of blood T cell repertoires in COVID-19. Overall study: Italy, Spain and the United States were the sources of the convalescent and acute COVID-19 samples.

The CDR3 spans 14 residues. Germline V lookup: CDR1 MNHEY, CDR2 SVGAGI. Authors' methods: Researchers report that nucleated cell counts were estimated from reference gene primer amplification. The method was immunoSEQ multiplex PCR; TCRdb's version includes in-frame clones alone and lacks a portion of them. The V and J calls and the clone size are those of that table, but D and trimming were determined from the DNA. The sample gives under 300,000 clones, around 89% of which show up once; 2.5% is in the top ten. This study enrolled people aged about 18 to 100 from 20 to 25 US geographic areas. Categorization into cohorts depended on clinical history that participants reported.

J is TRBJ2-7 and V is TRBV6-5, with D tentatively TRBD1 (6 bases). The TCR sequence derives from a middle-aged woman with acute COVID-19. The source material was PBMCs or T cells enriched from blood (not recorded which). As DNA, the CDR3 is TGTGCTAGCTCAAGTCAGGGGCCTACCTACGAGCAGTACTTC. Protein sequence: CASSSQGPTYEQYF.